This T cell receptor (beta chain) was retrieved from a study of T cells in Graves' hyperthyroidism and ophthalmopathy. Background on the study: Blood from the periphery was taken at initial diagnosis, before any treatment.

In its sample, this clonotype was seen many times. What was amplified from RNA transcripts were TCR beta CDR3 regions. The TCR CDR3 first-round RT-PCR relied on the HTBI primer set. TCRdb reanalysed the multiplex PCR reads using MiXCR and keeps one entry per CDR3 protein. The repertoire holds about 600,000 distinct CDR3 sequences, with 12% to 15% as singletons. Germline assignment: CDR1 MNHNS and CDR2 SASEGT. This CDR3 comprises 14 residues. V was shortened by 5 bases and J by 3 bases, with 14 bases between the two germline ends. The V gene is TRBV6-1, the J gene TRBJ2-7; tentatively, D is TRBD2 (5 bases). The sequence derives from a woman younger than 35 with Graves' ophthalmopathy. Material: blood. The CDR3 nucleotides are TGTGCCAGCAGTTCACTGGGAGTCGACTACGAGCAGTACTTC. This sequence encodes CASSSLGVDYEQYF.